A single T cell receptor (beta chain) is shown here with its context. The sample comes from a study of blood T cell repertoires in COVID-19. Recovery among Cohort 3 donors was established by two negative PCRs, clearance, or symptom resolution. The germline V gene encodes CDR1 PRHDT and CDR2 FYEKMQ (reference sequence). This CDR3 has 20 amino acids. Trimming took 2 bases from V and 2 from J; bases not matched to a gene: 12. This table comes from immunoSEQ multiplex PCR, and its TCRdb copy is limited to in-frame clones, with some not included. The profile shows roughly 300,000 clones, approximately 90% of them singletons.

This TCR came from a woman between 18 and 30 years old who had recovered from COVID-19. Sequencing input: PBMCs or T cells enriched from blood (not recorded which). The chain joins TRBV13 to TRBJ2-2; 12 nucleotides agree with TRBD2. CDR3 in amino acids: CASSLLLAGGPKDNTGELFF. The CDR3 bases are TGTGCCAGCAGCTTACTCCTAGCGGGAGGGCCCAAAGACAACACCGGGGAGCTGTTTTTT.